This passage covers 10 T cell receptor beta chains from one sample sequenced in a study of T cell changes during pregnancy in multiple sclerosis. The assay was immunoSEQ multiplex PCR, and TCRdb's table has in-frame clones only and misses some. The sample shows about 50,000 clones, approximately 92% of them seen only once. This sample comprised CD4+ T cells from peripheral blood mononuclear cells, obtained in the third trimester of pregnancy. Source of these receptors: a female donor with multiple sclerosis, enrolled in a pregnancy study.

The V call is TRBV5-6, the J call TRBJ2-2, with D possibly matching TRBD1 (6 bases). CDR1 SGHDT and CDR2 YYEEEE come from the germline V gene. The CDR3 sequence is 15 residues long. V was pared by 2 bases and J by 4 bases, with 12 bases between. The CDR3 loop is CASSFRQAGTGELFF. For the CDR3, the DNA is TGTGCCAGCAGCTTTCGACAGGCGGGCACCGGGGAGCTGTTTTTT. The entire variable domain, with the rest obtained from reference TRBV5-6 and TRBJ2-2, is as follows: DAGVTQSPTHLIKTRGQQVTLRCSPKSGHDTVSWYQQALGQGPQFIFQYYEEEERQRGNFPDRFSGHQFPNYSSELNVNALLLGDSALYLCASSFRQAGTGELFFGEGSRLTVL.

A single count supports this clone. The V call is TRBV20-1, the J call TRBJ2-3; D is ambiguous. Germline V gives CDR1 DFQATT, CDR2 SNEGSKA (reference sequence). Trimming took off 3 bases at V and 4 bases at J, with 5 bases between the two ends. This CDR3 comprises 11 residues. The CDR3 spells CSARRSDTQYF. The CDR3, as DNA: TGCAGTGCTAGGAGGTCAGATACGCAGTATTTT.

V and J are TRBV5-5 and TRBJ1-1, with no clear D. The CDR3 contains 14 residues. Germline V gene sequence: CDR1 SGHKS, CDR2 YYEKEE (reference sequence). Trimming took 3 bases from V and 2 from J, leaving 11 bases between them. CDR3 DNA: TGTGCCAGCAGCTCCAGGCCCGAAAACACTGAAGCTTTCTTT. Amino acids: CASSSRPENTEAFF.

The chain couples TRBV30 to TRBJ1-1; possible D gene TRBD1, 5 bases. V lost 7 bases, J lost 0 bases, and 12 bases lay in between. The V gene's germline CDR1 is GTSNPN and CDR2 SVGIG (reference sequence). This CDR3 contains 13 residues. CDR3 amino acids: CASWTSMNTEAFF. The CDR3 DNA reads TGTGCCTCGTGGACATCCATGAACACTGAAGCTTTCTTT.

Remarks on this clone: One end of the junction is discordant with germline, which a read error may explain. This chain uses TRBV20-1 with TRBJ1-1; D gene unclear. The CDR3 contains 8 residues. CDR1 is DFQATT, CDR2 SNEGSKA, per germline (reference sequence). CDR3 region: CSAPIGGF. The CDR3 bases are TGCAGTGCCCCAATTGGCGGCTTT.

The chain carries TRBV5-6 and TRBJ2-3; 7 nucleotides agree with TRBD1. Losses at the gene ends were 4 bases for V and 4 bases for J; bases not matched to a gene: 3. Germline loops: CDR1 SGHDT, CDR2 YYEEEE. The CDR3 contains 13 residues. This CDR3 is CASSPDRADTQYF. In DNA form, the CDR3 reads TGTGCCAGCAGCCCTGACAGGGCAGATACGCAGTATTTT.

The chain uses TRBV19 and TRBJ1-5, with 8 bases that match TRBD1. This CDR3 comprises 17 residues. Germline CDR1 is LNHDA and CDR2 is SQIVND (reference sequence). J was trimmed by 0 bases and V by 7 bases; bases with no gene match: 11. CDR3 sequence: CASTGGLGVGSNQPQHF. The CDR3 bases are TGTGCCAGTACAGGGGGCCTCGGGGTTGGTAGCAATCAGCCCCAGCATTTT.

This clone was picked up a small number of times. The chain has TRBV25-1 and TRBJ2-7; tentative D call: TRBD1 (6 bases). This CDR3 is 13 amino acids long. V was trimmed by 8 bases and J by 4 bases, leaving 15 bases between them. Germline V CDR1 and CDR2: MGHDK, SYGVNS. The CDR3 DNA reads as TGTGCCAGCCTTCTGGGGGCTGGGTACGAGCAGTACTTC. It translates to CASLLGAGYEQYF.

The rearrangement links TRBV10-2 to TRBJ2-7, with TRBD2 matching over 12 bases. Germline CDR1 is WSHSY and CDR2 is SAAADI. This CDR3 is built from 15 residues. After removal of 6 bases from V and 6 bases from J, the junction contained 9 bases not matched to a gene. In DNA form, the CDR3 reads TGCGCCAGCAGCTTGACTAGCGGGGGATCGGGCGAGCAGTACTTC. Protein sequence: CASSLTSGGSGEQYF.

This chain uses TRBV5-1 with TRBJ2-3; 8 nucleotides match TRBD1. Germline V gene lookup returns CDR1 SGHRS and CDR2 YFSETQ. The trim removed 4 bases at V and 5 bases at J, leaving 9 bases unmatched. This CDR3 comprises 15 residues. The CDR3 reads CASSRAGGFGDTQYF. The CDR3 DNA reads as TGCGCCAGCAGCCGGGCAGGGGGCTTCGGAGATACGCAGTATTTT.